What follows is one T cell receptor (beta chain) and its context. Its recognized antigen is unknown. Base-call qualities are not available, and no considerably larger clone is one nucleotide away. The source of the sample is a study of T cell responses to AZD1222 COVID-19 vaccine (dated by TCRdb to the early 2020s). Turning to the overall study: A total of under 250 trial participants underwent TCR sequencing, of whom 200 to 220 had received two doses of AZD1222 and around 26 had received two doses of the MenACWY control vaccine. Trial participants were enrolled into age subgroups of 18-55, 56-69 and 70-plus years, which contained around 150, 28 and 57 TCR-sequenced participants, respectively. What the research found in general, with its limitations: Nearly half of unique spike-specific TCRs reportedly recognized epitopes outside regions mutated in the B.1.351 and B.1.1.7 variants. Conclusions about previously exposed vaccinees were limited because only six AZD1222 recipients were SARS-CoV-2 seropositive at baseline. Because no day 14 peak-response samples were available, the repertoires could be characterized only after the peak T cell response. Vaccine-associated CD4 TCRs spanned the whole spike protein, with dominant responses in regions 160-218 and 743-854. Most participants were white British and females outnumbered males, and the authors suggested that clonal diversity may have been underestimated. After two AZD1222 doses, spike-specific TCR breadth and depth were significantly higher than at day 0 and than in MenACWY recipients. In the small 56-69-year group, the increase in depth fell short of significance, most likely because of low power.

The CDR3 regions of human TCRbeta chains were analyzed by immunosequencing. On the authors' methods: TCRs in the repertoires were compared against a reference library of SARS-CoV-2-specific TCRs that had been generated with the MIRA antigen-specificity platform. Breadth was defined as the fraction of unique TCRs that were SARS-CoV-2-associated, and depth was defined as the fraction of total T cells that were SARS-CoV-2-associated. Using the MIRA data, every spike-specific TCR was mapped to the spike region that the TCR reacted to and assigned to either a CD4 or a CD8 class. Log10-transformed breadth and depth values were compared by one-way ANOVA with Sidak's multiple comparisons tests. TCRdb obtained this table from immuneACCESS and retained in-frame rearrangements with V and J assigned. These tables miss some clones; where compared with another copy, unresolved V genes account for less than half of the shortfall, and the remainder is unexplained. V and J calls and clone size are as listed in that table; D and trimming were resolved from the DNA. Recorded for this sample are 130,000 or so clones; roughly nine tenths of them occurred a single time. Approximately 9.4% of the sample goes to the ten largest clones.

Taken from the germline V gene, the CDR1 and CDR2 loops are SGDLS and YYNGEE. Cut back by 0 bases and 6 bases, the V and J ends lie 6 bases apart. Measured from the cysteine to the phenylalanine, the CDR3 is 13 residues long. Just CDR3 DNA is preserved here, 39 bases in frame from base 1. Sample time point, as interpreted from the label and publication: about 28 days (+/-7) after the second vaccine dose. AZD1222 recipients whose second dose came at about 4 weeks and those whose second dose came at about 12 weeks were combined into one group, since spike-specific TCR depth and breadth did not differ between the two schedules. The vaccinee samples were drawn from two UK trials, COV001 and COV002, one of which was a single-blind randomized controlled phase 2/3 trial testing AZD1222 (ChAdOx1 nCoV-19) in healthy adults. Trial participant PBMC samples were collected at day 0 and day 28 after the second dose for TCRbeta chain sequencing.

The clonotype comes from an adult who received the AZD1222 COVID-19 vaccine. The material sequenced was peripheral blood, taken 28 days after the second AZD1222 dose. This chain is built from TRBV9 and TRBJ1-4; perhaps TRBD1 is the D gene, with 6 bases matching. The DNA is TGTGCCAGCAGCGTAGCAGGGGATGAAAAACTGTTTTTT. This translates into CASSVAGDEKLFF.